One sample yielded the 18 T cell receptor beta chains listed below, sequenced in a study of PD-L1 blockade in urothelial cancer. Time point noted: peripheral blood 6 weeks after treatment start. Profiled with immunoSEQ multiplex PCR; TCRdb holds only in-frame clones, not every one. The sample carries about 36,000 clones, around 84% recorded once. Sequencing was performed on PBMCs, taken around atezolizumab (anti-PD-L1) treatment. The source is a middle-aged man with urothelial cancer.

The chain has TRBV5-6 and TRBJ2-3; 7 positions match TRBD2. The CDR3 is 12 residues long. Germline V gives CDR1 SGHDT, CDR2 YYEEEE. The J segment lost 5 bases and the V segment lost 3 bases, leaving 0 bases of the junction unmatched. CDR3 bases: TGTGCCAGCAGCTGGACTAGAGATACGCAGTATTTT. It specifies CASSWTRDTQYF.

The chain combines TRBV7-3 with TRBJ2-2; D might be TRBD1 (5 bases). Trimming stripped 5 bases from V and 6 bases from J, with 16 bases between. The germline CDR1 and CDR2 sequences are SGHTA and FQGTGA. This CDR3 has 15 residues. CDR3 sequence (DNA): TGTGCCAGCAGCCCGATGGGGCTAGGATCCGGGGAGCTGTTTTTT. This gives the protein CASSPMGLGSGELFF. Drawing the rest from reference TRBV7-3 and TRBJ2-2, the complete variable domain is GAGVSQTPSNKVTEKGKYVELRCDPISGHTALYWYRQSLGQGPEFLIYFQGTGAADDSGLPNDRFFAVRPEGSVSTLKIQRTERGDSAVYLCASSPMGLGSGELFFGEGSRLTVL.

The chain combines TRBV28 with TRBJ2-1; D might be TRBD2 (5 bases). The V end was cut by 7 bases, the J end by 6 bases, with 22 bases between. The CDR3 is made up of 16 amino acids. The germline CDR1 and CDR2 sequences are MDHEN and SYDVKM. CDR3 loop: CASTRGGSRARNEQFF. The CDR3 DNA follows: TGTGCCAGCACTCGTGGAGGCTCGCGCGCGCGCAATGAGCAGTTCTTC.

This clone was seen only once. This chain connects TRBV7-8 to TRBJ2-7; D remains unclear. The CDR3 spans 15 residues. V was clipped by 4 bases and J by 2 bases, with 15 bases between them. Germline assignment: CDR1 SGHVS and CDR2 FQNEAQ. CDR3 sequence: CASSSFVGRPYEQYF. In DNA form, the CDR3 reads TGTGCCAGCAGCTCCTTCGTGGGCAGACCCTACGAGCAGTACTTC. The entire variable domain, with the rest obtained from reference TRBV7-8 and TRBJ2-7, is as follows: GAGVSQSPRYKVAKRGQDVALRCDPISGHVSLFWYQQALGQGPEFLTYFQNEAQLDKSGLPSDRFFAERPEGSVSTLKIQRTQQEDSAVYLCASSSFVGRPYEQYFGPGTRLTVT.

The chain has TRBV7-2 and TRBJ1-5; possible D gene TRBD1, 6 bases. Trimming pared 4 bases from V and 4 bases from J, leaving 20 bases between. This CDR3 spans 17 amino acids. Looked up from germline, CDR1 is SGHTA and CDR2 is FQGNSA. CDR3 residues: CASSSGPQQGRNQPQHF. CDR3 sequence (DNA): TGTGCCAGCAGCTCCGGACCCCAACAGGGAAGAAATCAGCCCCAGCATTTT.

The CDR3 region is CASSLTGGPNQPQHF. Here the CDR3 DNA reads TGTGCCAGTAGTCTTACAGGGGGCCCCAATCAGCCCCAGCATTTT. V usage is TRBV19 and J usage is TRBJ1-5; 9 bases match TRBD1. The length of the CDR3 is 15 residues. The germline gives CDR1 LNHDA, CDR2 SQIVND (reference sequence). J gave up 3 bases and V 5 bases, and 5 bases lay outside the gene matches.

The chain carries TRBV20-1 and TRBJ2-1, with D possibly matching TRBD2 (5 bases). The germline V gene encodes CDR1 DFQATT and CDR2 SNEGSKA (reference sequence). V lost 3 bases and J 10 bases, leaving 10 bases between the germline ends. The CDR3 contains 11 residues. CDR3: CSASEGNEQFF. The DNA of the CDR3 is TGCAGTGCTAGCGAGGGAAACGAGCAGTTCTTC.

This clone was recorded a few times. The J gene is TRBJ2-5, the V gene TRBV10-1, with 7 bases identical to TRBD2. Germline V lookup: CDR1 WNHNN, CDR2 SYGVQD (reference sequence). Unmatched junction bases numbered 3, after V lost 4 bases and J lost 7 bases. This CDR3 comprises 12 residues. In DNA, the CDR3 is TGCGCCAGCAGTGGCGGGAGTGCGACCCAGTACTTC. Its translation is CASSGGSATQYF.

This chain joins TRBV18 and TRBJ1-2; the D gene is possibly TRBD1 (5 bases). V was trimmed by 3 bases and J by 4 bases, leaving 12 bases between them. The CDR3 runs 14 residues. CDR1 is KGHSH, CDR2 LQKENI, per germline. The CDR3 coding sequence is TGTGCCAGCTCACCGATCGACAGTACCTATGGCTACACCTTC. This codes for CASSPIDSTYGYTF.

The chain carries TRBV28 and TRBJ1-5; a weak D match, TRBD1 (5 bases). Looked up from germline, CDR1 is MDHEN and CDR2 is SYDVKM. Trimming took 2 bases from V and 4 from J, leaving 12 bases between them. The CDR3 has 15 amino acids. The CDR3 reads CASSLQGGDNQPQHF. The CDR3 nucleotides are TGTGCCAGCAGTTTACAGGGAGGGGATAATCAGCCCCAGCATTTT.

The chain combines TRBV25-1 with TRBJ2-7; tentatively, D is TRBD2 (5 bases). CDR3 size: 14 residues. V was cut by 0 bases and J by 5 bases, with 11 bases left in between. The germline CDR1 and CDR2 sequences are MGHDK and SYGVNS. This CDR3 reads CASSEYNSGDEQYF. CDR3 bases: TGTGCCAGCAGTGAATATAATTCCGGGGACGAGCAGTACTTC.

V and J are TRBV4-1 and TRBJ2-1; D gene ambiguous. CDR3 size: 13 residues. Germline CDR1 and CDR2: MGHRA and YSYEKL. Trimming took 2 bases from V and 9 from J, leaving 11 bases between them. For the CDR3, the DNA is TGCGCCAGCAGCCAATCCCTAGTGGCTGAGCAGTTCTTC. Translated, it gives CASSQSLVAEQFF.

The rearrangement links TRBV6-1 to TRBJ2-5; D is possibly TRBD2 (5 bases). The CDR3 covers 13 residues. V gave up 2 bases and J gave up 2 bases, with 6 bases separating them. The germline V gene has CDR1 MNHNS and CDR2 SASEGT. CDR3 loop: CASSEREQETQYF. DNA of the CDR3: TGTGCCAGCAGTGAAAGGGAGCAAGAGACCCAGTACTTC.

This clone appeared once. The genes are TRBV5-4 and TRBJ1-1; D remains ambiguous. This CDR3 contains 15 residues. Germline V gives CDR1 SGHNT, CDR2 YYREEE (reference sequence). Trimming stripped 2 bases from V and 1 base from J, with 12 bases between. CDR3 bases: TGTGCCAGCAGCTTACTCCCTAGAGGGAACACTGAAGCTTTCTTT. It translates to CASSLLPRGNTEAFF. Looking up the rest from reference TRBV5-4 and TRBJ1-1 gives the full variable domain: ETGVTQSPTHLIKTRGQQVTLRCSSQSGHNTVSWYQQALGQGPQFIFQYYREEENGRGNFPPRFSGLQFPNYSSELNVNALELDDSALYLCASSLLPRGNTEAFFGQGTRLTVV.

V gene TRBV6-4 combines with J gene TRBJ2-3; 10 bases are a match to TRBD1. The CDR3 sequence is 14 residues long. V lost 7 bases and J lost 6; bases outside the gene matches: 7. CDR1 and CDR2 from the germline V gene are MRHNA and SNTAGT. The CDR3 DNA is TGTGCCAGCAAATCCGGGACAGGGGACGATACGCAGTATTTT. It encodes CASKSGTGDDTQYF.

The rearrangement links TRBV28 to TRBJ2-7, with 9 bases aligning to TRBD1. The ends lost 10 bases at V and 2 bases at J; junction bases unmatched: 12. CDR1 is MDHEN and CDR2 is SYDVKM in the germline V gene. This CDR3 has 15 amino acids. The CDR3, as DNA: TGTGCCACCTCCGGGTGGGACAGGGACACCTACGAGCAGTACTTC. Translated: CATSGWDRDTYEQYF.

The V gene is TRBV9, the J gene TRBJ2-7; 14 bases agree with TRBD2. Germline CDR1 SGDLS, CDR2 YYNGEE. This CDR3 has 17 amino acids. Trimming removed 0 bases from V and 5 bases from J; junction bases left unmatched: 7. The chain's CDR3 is CASSVGLAGGPFHEQYF. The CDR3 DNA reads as TGTGCCAGCAGCGTAGGACTAGCGGGAGGGCCTTTCCACGAGCAGTACTTC.

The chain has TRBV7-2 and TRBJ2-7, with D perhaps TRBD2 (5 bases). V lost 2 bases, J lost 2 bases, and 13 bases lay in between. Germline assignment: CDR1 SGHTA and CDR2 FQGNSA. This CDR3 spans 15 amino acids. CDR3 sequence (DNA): TGTGCCAGCAGCTTAAGCGGAGTCCCTGCCTACGAGCAGTACTTC. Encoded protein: CASSLSGVPAYEQYF.